This TCR beta chain was sequenced during a study of response to subunit inactivated influenza vaccine. This clonotype was counted only a few times. Each CDR3 protein gets one entry after TCRdb re-called the RT-PCR reads with MiXCR. The sample carries over 750,000 distinct CDR3 sequences, around 20% recorded once. The length of the CDR3 is 15 residues. V gave up 0 bases and J gave up 1 base, with 9 bases separating them. Germline V lookup: CDR1 DFQATT, CDR2 SNEGSKA (reference sequence). The TCR originated in a man aged 50 or older who received an inactivated influenza vaccine. Sequenced material: PBMCs from blood, taken about 5 days after vaccination. This chain links TRBV20-1 with TRBJ2-2; D may be TRBD1 (5 bases). The CDR3, as DNA: TGCAGTGCTAGAGACAGGGTAGGGAACACCGGGGAGCTGTTTTTT. Translation: CSARDRVGNTGELFF.